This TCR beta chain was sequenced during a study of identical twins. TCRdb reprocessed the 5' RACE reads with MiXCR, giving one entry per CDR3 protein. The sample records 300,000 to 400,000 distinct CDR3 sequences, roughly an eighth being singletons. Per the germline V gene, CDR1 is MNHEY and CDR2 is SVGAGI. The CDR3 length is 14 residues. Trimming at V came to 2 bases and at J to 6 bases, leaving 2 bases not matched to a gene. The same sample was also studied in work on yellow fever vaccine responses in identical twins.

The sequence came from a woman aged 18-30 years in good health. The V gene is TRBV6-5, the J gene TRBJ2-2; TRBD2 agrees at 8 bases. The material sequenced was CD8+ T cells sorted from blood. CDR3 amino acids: CASSYAGGSGELFF. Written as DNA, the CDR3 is TGTGCCAGCAGTTACGCGGGGGGATCCGGGGAGCTGTTTTTT.